Included here is one TCR beta chain sequence, with context. Using immunoSEQ multiplex PCR, the repertoire was profiled, and TCRdb retains in-frame clones only, with some absent. Of about 59,000 clones listed, over 80% were seen once; the top ten hold roughly 2.6%. The sample belongs to a study of T cell changes during pregnancy in multiple sclerosis. This CDR3 spans 15 amino acids. Germline CDR1 is MNHNY and CDR2 is SVGAGI (reference sequence). Trimming cost V 0 bases and J 4 bases, with 12 bases left between them. This clonotype was obtained from a female donor in good health, enrolled as a control in a pregnancy study. The chain links TRBV6-6 to TRBJ1-2; D is ambiguous. The input for sequencing was peripheral blood, taken in the second trimester of pregnancy. CDR3 protein: CASSYSEGRGYGYTF. The CDR3 DNA reads as TGTGCCAGCAGTTACTCTGAGGGCCGGGGCTATGGCTACACCTTC.